The present TCR beta chain was sequenced within a study of cytomegalovirus exposure and HLA in healthy donors. Use of 60 Vbeta and 13 Jbeta primers characterized the PCR. Profiling relied on immunoSEQ multiplex PCR, and the TCRdb table lists in-frame clones only, not all of them. The table lists around 150,000 clones, 70% to 80% of them singletons. V dropped 4 bases and J dropped 3 bases, with 11 bases sitting between them. CDR3 length: 13 amino acids. Per germline, CDR1 SGHDT and CDR2 YYEEEE. The sequencing sample was made of PBMCs. This sequence joins TRBV5-6 and TRBJ2-7; a weak D match, TRBD2 (7 bases). The origin of this receptor is a man younger than 35 in good health and CMV-seropositive. As DNA, the CDR3 is TGTGCCAGCAGCACAGGGAGGGACTACGAGCAGTACTTC. It translates to CASSTGRDYEQYF.